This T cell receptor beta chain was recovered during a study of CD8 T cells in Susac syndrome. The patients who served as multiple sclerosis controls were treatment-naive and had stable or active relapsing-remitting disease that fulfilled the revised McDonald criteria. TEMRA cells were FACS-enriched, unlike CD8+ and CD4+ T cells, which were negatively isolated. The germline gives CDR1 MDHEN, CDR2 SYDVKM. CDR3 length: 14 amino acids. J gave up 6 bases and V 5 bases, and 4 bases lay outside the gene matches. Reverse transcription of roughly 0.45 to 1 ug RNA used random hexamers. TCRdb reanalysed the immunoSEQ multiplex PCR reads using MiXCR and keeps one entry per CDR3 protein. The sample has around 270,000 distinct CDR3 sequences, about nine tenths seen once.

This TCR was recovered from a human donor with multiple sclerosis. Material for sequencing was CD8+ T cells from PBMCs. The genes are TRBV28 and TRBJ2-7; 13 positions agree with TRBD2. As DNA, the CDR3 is TGTGCCAGCAGTCGGACTAGCGGGAGTTCCGAGCAGTACTTC. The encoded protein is CASSRTSGSSEQYF.